Listed below are T cell receptor beta chains from one sample, sequenced in a study of blood T cell repertoires in COVID-19. The data were produced by immunoSEQ multiplex PCR, yet TCRdb's version contains in-frame clones alone and is incomplete. The sample records some 250,000 clones, around 80% being singletons. Sequencing was carried out using peripheral blood. The receptor source for this set is a man aged 60 to 75 with acute or convalescent COVID-19. Both conserved end residues are trimmed from each CDR3. Each record gives: D gene, V gene, J gene, CDR3 protein. The D gene is left open where the match is weak.

TRBD1,TRBV13,TRBJ2-1,ASSIRGWDRAYNEQF
TRBD1,TRBV2,TRBJ2-7,ASMGTGTKPYEQY
TRBD2,TRBV2,TRBJ2-7,ASGGFLYEQY
NA,TRBV3-1/TRBV3-2,TRBJ1-1,ASSQASVNTEAF
TRBD2,TRBV3-1/TRBV3-2,TRBJ2-5,ASSLGLAGRETQY
TRBD2,TRBV20-1,TRBJ2-7,SASRLAGSYEQY
TRBD1,TRBV7-2,TRBJ2-3,ASSTTGGKKDTQY
TRBD2,TRBV18,TRBJ2-5,ASSPPIAGGYQTQY
TRBD2,TRBV28,TRBJ2-7,ASSKRWGLAGSYEQY
TRBD1,TRBV7-8,TRBJ2-7,ASRIGTGGTYEQY
NA,TRBV5-1,TRBJ1-2,ASSLAGWDAENYGYT
NA,TRBV5-1,TRBJ1-1,ASSPMGGSTEAF
TRBD2,TRBV25-1,TRBJ2-5,ASSDQREGRETQY
TRBD2,TRBV5-1,TRBJ2-1,ASSFLAGAGRDEQF
NA,TRBV9,TRBJ1-1,ASSVARTLNTEAF
TRBD2,TRBV5-1,TRBJ2-3,ASSSTGTTSGRADTQY
TRBD2,TRBV2,TRBJ2-7,ASRLAGSYEQY
NA,TRBV28,TRBJ1-2,ASSSSRDTARRYGYT
NA,TRBV6-1,TRBJ2-3,ASRDSGTDTQY
TRBD2,TRBV19,TRBJ2-1,ASSRRELGNEQF
NA,TRBV4-1,TRBJ1-1,ASSQAYLDTEAF
TRBD1,TRBV20-1,TRBJ1-1,SASQTGRGSSNTEAF
TRBD2,TRBV3-1/TRBV3-2,TRBJ2-3,ASSQYLAGGPDTQY
TRBD2,TRBV3-1/TRBV3-2,TRBJ2-1,ASSWGGGHAYNEQF
NA,TRBV19,TRBJ2-3,ASSIFSGLNSDTQY
TRBD2,TRBV28,TRBJ2-5,ASRAGGGETQY
TRBD1,TRBV5-1,TRBJ2-7,ASSFGTEGNEQY
TRBD2,TRBV19,TRBJ2-1,ASQLAGAVNEQF
TRBD2,TRBV3-1/TRBV3-2,TRBJ2-1,ASSQVAGTYNEQF
TRBD2,TRBV7-2,TRBJ2-1,ASSLVASGEQF
TRBD2,TRBV6-2/TRBV6-3,TRBJ2-7,ASSYSGLAGSYEQY